The rows below give T cell receptor beta chains drawn from one sample of a study of PD-1 blockade in classical Hodgkin lymphoma. The method was immunoSEQ multiplex PCR; TCRdb's version includes in-frame clones alone and lacks a portion of them. The profile shows 90,000 to 140,000 clones, roughly 89% of them singletons. This material consisted of peripheral blood mononuclear cells (PBMCs), taken before the fourth cycle of nivolumab. The receptor source for this set is a human donor with classical Hodgkin lymphoma. CDR3s include the opening cysteine and the closing phenylalanine or tryptophan. Fields, in order: clone size, D gene, V gene, CDR3 protein. D genes are given only for firm matches. Only some rows state a clone size, as once, few, many or a class for expanded clones.

. . TRBV29-1 CSVGFFRGGSVEQYF
. TRBD1 TRBV29-1 CSVQTGMKETQYF
. . TRBV21-1 CASTDRVLYQPQHF
. . TRBV27 CASSLGTLQNDEQFF
. . TRBV6-1 CASSEDPAVPSYTF
. . TRBV30 CAWSLGNVGNIQYF
. . TRBV18 CASSPQWGNTEAFF
. . TRBV18 CASSPQDSGNTIYF
. . TRBV2 CASRTARTYEQYF
once . TRBV9 CASSVVRLVKGHEQFF
. . TRBV25-1 CASSEWGRGDWGYTF
. . TRBV4-1 CASRGQLGTEAFF
. TRBD1 TRBV28 CATLDRDLTEAFF
few . TRBV18 CASSPGGLGAQYF
. . TRBV7-9 CASSQGSGFNTGELFF
. TRBD1 TRBV5-1 CASSLGDRDHNEQFF
. . TRBV27 CASTPGGPGANVLTF
. . TRBV25-1 CASRGGGGQPQHF
once . TRBV2 CASSGITYEQYF
few TRBD1 TRBV5-1 CASRDSANTGELFF
. . TRBV7-9 CASSLPPYEQYF
. . TRBV18 CASSPRNEQFF
. . TRBV20-1 CSARDPNEQFF
. . TRBV10-3 CAISESPVVARSYEQYF
. . TRBV5-6 CASSTRTGGTDTQYF
. TRBD1 TRBV9 CASTPGGLVNTIYF
. . TRBV6-5 CASSEYPRTEQFF
. TRBD1 TRBV6-5 CASVSETGAYEQYF
. . TRBV29-1 CSVARAPSQPQHF
. TRBD1 TRBV5-1 CASSQPQGANTGELFF
. . TRBV27 CASSPGLGGVNTEAFF
. TRBD2 TRBV7-2 CASSLDPQWREAYNEQFF
. TRBD1 TRBV6-4 CASSATGTGGYTF
. . TRBV15 CATSQEVGGQFPGNTPNEQFF
few TRBD1 TRBV7-9 CASSFPIQGAGGNTIYF
. TRBD2 TRBV6-5 CASTDPSGGFYEQYF
. TRBD1 TRBV27 CASSSPGGSYEQYF
. . TRBV6-5 CASSYASPGELFF
. . TRBV6-5 CASSIRGATGELFF
. TRBD1 TRBV9 CASSVATGLNTEAFF
. . TRBV27 CASSLSGVPYGYTF